The clone carrying this T cell receptor (beta chain) was picked up a small number of times. Its antigen is undetermined. Unique molecular identifiers were linked by the library to individual cDNA molecules. Via MiXCR, TCRdb re-called the RACE reads, giving one row per CDR3 protein. The table lists around 330,000 distinct CDR3 sequences, 5.5% of them singletons. The length of the CDR3 is 17 residues. Germline V lookup: CDR1 KGHSH, CDR2 LQKENI. V lost 2 bases to trimming and J lost 5 bases, with 16 bases between them. This sample stems from a study of human T cells and chemical hapten exposure. Time point given: pre-sensitization, week 0. Treatment: therapeutic diphenylcyclopropenone sensitization with weekly scalp DPC. Staff drew blood before applying each patch test. General observations from the study: TCRs at a frequency above 1 in 1000 stayed unchanged with DPC sensitization.

The source of this sequence is a young woman with alopecia areata. Some clones in this sample may be carry-over from other donors' samples. This specimen consisted of whole blood, obtained in connection with sensitization to the hapten diphenylcyclopropenone (DPC). The V and J genes are TRBV18 and TRBJ1-6; the D gene is possibly TRBD1 (6 bases). As DNA, the CDR3 is TGTGCCAGCTCACCAATGACCGGACAGACAGATAATTCACCCCTCCACTTT. Translating it yields CASSPMTGQTDNSPLHF.